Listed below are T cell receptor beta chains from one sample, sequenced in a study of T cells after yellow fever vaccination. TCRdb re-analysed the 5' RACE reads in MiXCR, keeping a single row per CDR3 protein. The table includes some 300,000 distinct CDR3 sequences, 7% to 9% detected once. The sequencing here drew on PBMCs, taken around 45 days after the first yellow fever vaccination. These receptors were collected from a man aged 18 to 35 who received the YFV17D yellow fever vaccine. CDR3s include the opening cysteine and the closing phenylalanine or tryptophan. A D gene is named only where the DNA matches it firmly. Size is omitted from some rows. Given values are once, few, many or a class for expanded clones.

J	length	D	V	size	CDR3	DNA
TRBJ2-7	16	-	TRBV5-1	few	CASSLNGRGLSYEQYF	TGCGCCAGCAGCTTGAACGGCAGGGGTTTATCCTACGAGCAGTACTTC
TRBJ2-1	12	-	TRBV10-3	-	CAGSPGGNEQFF	TGTGCCGGGAGTCCCGGTGGCAATGAGCAGTTCTTC
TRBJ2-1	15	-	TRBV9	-	CASSVAAGLYNEQFF	TGTGCCAGCAGCGTAGCGGCGGGGCTTTACAATGAGCAGTTCTTC
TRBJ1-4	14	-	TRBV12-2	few	CASRLIDNNEKLFF	TGTGCAAGTCGCTTAATCGATAATAATGAAAAACTGTTTTTT
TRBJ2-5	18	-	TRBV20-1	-	CSARAFGTHEGFQETQYF	TGCAGTGCTAGAGCTTTCGGGACGCACGAAGGGTTCCAAGAGACCCAGTACTTC
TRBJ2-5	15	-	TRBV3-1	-	CASSHSLRSQETQYF	TGTGCCAGCAGCCACTCTCTCAGGAGCCAAGAGACCCAGTACTTC
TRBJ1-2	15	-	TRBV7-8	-	CASSLDQGLNYGYTF	TGTGCCAGCAGCTTAGACCAAGGGTTGAACTATGGCTACACCTTC
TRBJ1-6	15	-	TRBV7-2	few	CASSGGATYNSPLHF	TGTGCCAGCAGTGGAGGGGCTACCTATAATTCACCCCTCCACTTT
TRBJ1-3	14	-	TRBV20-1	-	CSARAASSGNTIYF	TGCAGTGCTAGGGCCGCTAGCTCTGGAAACACCATATATTTT
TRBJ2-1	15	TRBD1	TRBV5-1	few	CASSWGPGGGVEQFF	TGCGCCAGCAGCTGGGGTCCAGGGGGCGGGGTTGAGCAGTTCTTC
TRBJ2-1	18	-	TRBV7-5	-	CISVSAVNLTEGDNEQFF	-
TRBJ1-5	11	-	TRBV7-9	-	CASSGGGPQHF	TGTGCCAGCAGCGGGGGCGGGCCCCAGCATTTT
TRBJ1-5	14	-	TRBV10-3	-	CATRGAGPNQPQHF	TGTGCCACCCGTGGGGCAGGGCCTAACCAGCCCCAGCATTTT
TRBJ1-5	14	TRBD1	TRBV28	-	CASRPGQGDQPQHF	TGTGCCAGCAGACCCGGGCAGGGGGATCAGCCCCAGCATTTT
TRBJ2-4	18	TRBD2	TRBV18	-	CASSPGLGTSGPENIQYF	TGTGCCAGCTCCCCCGGGCTAGGCACTAGCGGGCCAGAAAACATTCAGTACTTC
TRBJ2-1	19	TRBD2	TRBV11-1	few	CASSLRASGGAGPYNEQFF	TGTGCCAGCAGCTTACGGGCTAGCGGGGGGGCCGGCCCCTACAATGAGCAGTTCTTC
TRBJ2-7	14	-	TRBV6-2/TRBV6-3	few	CASGDPQGAYEQYF	TGTGCCAGCGGGGACCCCCAGGGAGCCTACGAGCAGTACTTC
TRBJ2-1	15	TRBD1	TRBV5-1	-	CASSLVRGLYNEQFF	TGCGCCAGCAGCTTGGTGAGGGGGCTCTACAATGAGCAGTTCTTC
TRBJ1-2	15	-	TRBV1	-	CTSSRTKTGLYGYTF	TGCACCAGCAGCCGAACAAAGACAGGGCTTTATGGCTACACCTTC
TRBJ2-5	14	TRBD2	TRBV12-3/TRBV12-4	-	CASSINSGQETQYF	TGTGCCAGCAGTATAAATAGCGGGCAAGAGACCCAGTACTTC
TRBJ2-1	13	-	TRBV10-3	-	CAMGLGDPNEQFF	TGTGCCATGGGGCTAGGAGACCCCAATGAGCAGTTCTTC
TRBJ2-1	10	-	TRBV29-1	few	CSVETGGQFF	TGCAGCGTTGAAACTGGCGGCCAGTTCTTC
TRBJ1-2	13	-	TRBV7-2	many	CASSHGANYGYTF	TGTGCCAGCAGCCACGGAGCTAACTATGGCTACACCTTC
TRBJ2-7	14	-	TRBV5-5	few	CASREPGRGYEQYF	TGTGCCAGCAGGGAACCGGGACGGGGGTACGAGCAGTACTTC
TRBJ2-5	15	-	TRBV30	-	CAWNEKDRAGETQYF	TGTGCCTGGAACGAAAAAGACCGTGCGGGTGAGACCCAGTACTTC
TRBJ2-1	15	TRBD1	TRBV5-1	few	CASSLVGQVYNEQFF	TGCGCCAGCAGCTTGGTGGGACAGGTCTACAATGAGCAGTTCTTC
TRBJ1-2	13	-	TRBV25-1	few	CASREEWGGGYTF	TGTGCCAGCCGGGAGGAGTGGGGAGGGGGCTACACCTTC
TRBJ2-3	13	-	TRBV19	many	CASSGGGADTQYF	TGTGCCAGTAGTGGTGGGGGTGCGGATACGCAGTATTTT
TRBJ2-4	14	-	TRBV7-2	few	CASSPASEKNIQYF	TGTGCCAGCAGCCCGGCTAGCGAAAAAAACATTCAGTACTTC
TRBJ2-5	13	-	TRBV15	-	CATSSPSGGTQYF	TGTGCCACCAGCAGCCCCAGCGGCGGGACCCAGTACTTC
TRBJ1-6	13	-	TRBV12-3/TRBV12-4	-	CASSLAGISPLHF	TGTGCCAGCAGTTTGGCAGGGATTTCACCCCTCCACTTT
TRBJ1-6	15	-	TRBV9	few	CASSVGGEGNSPLHF	TGTGCCAGCAGCGTAGGAGGGGAAGGGAATTCACCCCTCCACTTT
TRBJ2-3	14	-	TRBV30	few	CAWSVSIPPDTQYF	TGTGCCTGGAGTGTCTCTATACCACCGGATACGCAGTATTTT
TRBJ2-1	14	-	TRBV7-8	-	CASSLGSWYNEQFF	TGTGCCAGCAGCTTAGGGTCTTGGTACAATGAGCAGTTCTTC
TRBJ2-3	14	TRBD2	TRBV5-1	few	CASNRGDYADTQYF	TGCGCCAGCAATCGGGGGGATTATGCAGATACGCAGTATTTT
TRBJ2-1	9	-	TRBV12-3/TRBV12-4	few	CASGDEQFF	TGTGCCAGCGGCGATGAGCAGTTCTTC
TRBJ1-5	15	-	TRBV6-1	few	CASSEFSGYNQPQHF	TGTGCCAGCAGTGAATTTTCAGGGTACAATCAGCCCCAGCATTTT
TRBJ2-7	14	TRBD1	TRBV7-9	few	CASSQGQGVYEQYF	TGTGCCAGCAGCCAGGGACAGGGGGTCTACGAGCAGTACTTC
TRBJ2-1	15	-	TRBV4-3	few	CASSQGRVSYNEQFF	TGCGCCAGCAGCCAAGGCAGGGTTTCGTACAATGAGCAGTTCTTC
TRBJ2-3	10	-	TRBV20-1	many	CSASTDTQYF	TGCAGTGCAAGCACAGATACGCAGTATTTT
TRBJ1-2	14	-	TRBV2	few	CASSENQGTVLDTF	TGTGCCAGCAGTGAAAACCAGGGAACTGTGCTGGACACCTTC
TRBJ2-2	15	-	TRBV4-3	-	CASSQDQGYTGELFF	TGCGCCAGCAGCCAAGATCAGGGGTACACCGGGGAGCTGTTTTTT
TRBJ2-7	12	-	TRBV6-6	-	CASRGPSNEQYF	TGTGCCAGCAGGGGGCCATCAAACGAGCAGTACTTC
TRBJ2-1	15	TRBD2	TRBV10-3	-	CAISPTSGGYNEQFF	TGTGCCATCAGTCCGACTAGCGGGGGTTACAATGAGCAGTTCTTC
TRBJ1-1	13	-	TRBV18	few	CASSTAASTEAFF	TGTGCCAGCTCAACCGCCGCCTCCACTGAAGCTTTCTTT
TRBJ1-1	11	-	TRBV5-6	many	CASSYSSEAFF	TGTGCCAGCAGCTACTCTTCTGAAGCTTTCTTT
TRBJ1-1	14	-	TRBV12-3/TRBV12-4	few	CASSPKGVRTEAFF	TGTGCCAGCAGCCCCAAAGGGGTGCGCACTGAAGCTTTCTTT
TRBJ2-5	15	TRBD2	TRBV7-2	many	CASSPGGVSGETQYF	TGTGCCAGCAGCCCGGGGGGAGTATCGGGAGAGACCCAGTACTTC
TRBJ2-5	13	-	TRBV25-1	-	CASSDPRQETQYF	TGTGCCAGCAGTGATCCCAGGCAAGAGACCCAGTACTTC
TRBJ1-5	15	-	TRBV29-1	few	CSVRYDGYGNQPQHF	TGCAGCGTCCGATACGATGGATATGGCAATCAGCCCCAGCATTTT
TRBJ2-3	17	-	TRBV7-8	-	CASSQDPRDLSTDTQYF	TGTGCCAGCAGCCAAGACCCAAGGGACTTAAGCACAGATACGCAGTATTTT
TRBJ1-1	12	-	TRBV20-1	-	CSARDPLTEAFF	TGCAGTGCTAGAGATCCACTTACTGAAGCTTTCTTT
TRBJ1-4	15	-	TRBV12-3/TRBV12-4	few	CAHSPWAGTNEKLFF	TGTGCCCACAGCCCCTGGGCCGGAACTAATGAAAAACTGTTTTTT